The 25 T cell receptor beta chains below were found in one sample sequenced in a study of T cells in Graves' hyperthyroidism and ophthalmopathy. RNA transcripts served as the template for amplifying TCR beta CDR3 regions. The HTBI primer set served for first-round RT-PCR of the TCR CDR3. A single record per CDR3 protein comes from TCRdb applying MiXCR to the multiplex PCR reads. The sample lists hundreds of thousands of distinct CDR3 sequences; 40% to 55% were seen once. The material sequenced was peripheral blood or thyroid tissue (not recorded which). Every receptor here comes from an adult man with Graves' disease, either hyperthyroidism or ophthalmopathy (not recorded which).

This clonotype was counted ten times or more. The rearrangement joins TRBV7-8 to TRBJ1-1; D is uncertain. Trimming took off 6 bases at V and 1 base at J, with 12 bases between the two ends. This CDR3 has 14 amino acids. The germline CDR1 and CDR2 sequences are SGHVS and FQNEAQ. The CDR3 DNA sequence: TGTGCCAGCAGTCACAGAGCCCGGAACACTGAAGCTTTCTTT. Its protein product is CASSHRARNTEAFF.

This clonotype was recorded a few times. The rearrangement uses TRBV7-2 and TRBJ2-7, with 8 bases that match TRBD2. Germline assignment: CDR1 SGHTA and CDR2 FQGNSA. V lost 5 bases to trimming and J lost 3 bases; unmatched junction nucleotides: 9. This CDR3 has 15 amino acids. The CDR3 nucleotides are TGTGCCAGCAGCACCACCAAGCGGGGGTACTACGAGCAGTACTTC. The encoded protein is CASSTTKRGYYEQYF.

V and J are TRBV25-1 and TRBJ1-2; no clear D gene. CDR1 and CDR2 from the germline V gene are MGHDK and SYGVNS. The CDR3 consists of 14 residues. V gave up 5 bases and J gave up 0 bases, with 10 bases separating them. The CDR3 is CASSKLGSNYGYTF. DNA of the CDR3: TGTGCCAGCAGTAAACTGGGGTCTAACTATGGCTACACCTTC.

The CDR3 spells CASRVGQAGGNTIYF. The DNA for the CDR3 is TGTGCCAGCAGGGTAGGACAGGCGGGAGGAAACACCATATATTTT. This chain links TRBV2 with TRBJ1-3; 7 bases fit TRBD1. From germline, CDR1 is SNHLY and CDR2 FYNNEI. The CDR3 is 15 amino acids. After removal of 6 bases from V and 4 bases from J, the junction contained 9 bases not matched to a gene.

On this clonotype itself: Mismatch with germline at one junction end may stem from a read error. The V and J genes are TRBV7-9 and TRBJ2-5; D possibly corresponds to TRBD1 (7 bases). Per germline, CDR1 SEHNR and CDR2 FQNEAQ (reference sequence). This CDR3 has 15 residues. CDR3 in DNA: TGCGCCAGCAGCGCGGGATCGACAGGGAAAGAGACCCAGTACTTC. Translating gives CASSAGSTGKETQYF.

This chain connects TRBV2 to TRBJ2-6, with unresolved D. The V and J ends lost 6 bases and 3 bases respectively, with 9 bases between them. Germline CDR1 reads SNHLY; CDR2 reads FYNNEI. The CDR3 totals 14 residues. The CDR3 bases are TGTGCCAGCAGGGGGATCGGTGGGGCCAACGTCCTGACTTTC. Translating it yields CASRGIGGANVLTF. The full variable domain, with the rest looked up from reference TRBV2 and TRBJ2-6, is EPEVTQTPSHQVTQMGQEVILRCVPISNHLYFYWYRQILGQKVEFLVSFYNNEISEKSEIFDDQFSVERPDGSNFTLKIRSTKLEDSAMYFCASRGIGGANVLTFGAGSRLTVL.

This clonotype was seen a single time. CDR3 sequence reads: CSAREETSGNPETQYF. In nucleotides, the CDR3 is TGCAGTGCTAGAGAGGAGACTAGCGGGAATCCGGAGACCCAGTACTTC. V and J are TRBV20-1 and TRBJ2-7; 11 bases agree with TRBD2. Near its end, the DNA agrees better with TRBJ2-5, so the J call may be wrong. Germline CDR1 and CDR2: DFQATT and SNEGSKA (reference sequence). CDR3 length equals 16 residues.

The rearrangement joins TRBV2 to TRBJ1-4; D call uncertain. The germline CDR1 and CDR2 sequences are SNHLY and FYNNEI. There are 13 residues in the CDR3. Trimming cost V 1 base and J 5 bases, with 5 bases left between them. This CDR3 is CASSEDLNEKLFF. CDR3 nucleotide sequence: TGTGCCAGCAGTGAAGATCTGAATGAAAAACTGTTTTTT. The complete variable domain, with remaining parts taken from reference TRBV2 and TRBJ1-4, reads EPEVTQTPSHQVTQMGQEVILRCVPISNHLYFYWYRQILGQKVEFLVSFYNNEISEKSEIFDDQFSVERPDGSNFTLKIRSTKLEDSAMYFCASSEDLNEKLFFGSGTQLSVL.

The genes are TRBV5-1 and TRBJ2-5; D possibly corresponds to TRBD1 (6 bases). The CDR3 runs 16 residues. The germline CDR1 and CDR2 sequences are SGHRS and YFSETQ. V dropped 0 bases and J dropped 0 bases, with 12 bases sitting between them. The CDR3 spells CASSLGGGIDQETQYF. Written as DNA, the CDR3 is TGCGCCAGCAGCTTGGGAGGGGGTATCGACCAAGAGACCCAGTACTTC.

V is TRBV7-3 and J is TRBJ2-5; 7 nucleotides agree with TRBD1. This CDR3 is built from 13 residues. Germline V lookup: CDR1 SGHTA, CDR2 FQGTGA. With 5 bases clipped from V and 6 bases from J, the junction kept 6 bases outside the gene matches. In nucleotides, the CDR3 is TGTGCCAGCAGCCGGGCGACAGGGAAGACCCAGTACTTC. Translation: CASSRATGKTQYF.

This rearrangement joins TRBV7-9 to TRBJ2-7; D gene ambiguous. The CDR3 totals 14 residues. CDR1 SEHNR and CDR2 FQNEAQ come from the germline V gene (reference sequence). Trimming left V 5 bases short and J 1 base short, with 12 bases between. The CDR3 spells CASSPGWLSYEQYF. DNA of the CDR3: TGTGCCAGCAGCCCAGGATGGCTATCCTACGAGCAGTACTTC.

This clonotype showed up just once. The CDR3 end shows no conserved phenylalanine or tryptophan, and so a read error is likely. The DNA is left out, because the CDR3 cannot be placed on it with certainty; the CDR3 is given as TCRdb lists it. The rearrangement links TRBV29-1 to TRBJ1-4. Germline CDR1 and CDR2: SQVTM and ANQGSEA. From its first to its last residue, the CDR3 has 11 amino acids. Here the CDR3 reads CSVVVSQKTNY.

The chain combines TRBV7-9 with TRBJ1-1; D may be TRBD1 (5 bases). The V end lost 5 bases, the J end lost 4 bases, and 14 bases lay between the germline ends. The CDR3 is 14 residues long. Germline-derived CDR1 and CDR2 are SEHNR and FQNEAQ (reference sequence). Here the CDR3 reads CASSQPAGTTEAFF. In DNA form, the CDR3 reads TGTGCCAGCAGCCAACCAGCAGGGACCACTGAAGCTTTCTTT.

To note about this clonotype: Since a much larger clone is just one base distant, this may be a read error. The chain combines TRBV25-1 with TRBJ1-2, with no clear D. CDR1 MGHDK and CDR2 SYGVNS come from the germline V gene. The germline V and J ends were trimmed by 1 base and 6 bases, with 9 bases remaining between them. This CDR3 region has 13 residues. This CDR3 is CASSEWGVNGYTF. The CDR3 DNA sequence: TGTGCCAGCAGTGAATGGGGTGTTAATGGCTACACCTTC.

The V and J genes are TRBV10-3 and TRBJ1-6, with 11 bases lining up with TRBD1. The germline CDR1 and CDR2 sequences are ENHRY and SYGVKD. This CDR3 region has 15 residues. Trimming removed 6 bases from V and 7 bases from J; junction bases left unmatched: 5. The CDR3 loop is CAISEGQGGNSPLHF. The CDR3 region has the DNA TGTGCCATCAGCGAGGGACAGGGGGGGAATTCACCCCTCCACTTT.

The table lists this clonotype with a few counts. This chain connects TRBV7-8 to TRBJ1-2; 9 bases line up with TRBD1. The CDR3 extends over 16 amino acids. The V gene end was trimmed by 1 base and the J gene end by 5 bases; junction bases not matched to a gene: 8. CDR1 and CDR2 (germline): SGHVS, FQNEAQ. Here the CDR3 DNA reads TGTGCCAGCAGCTTAGGGGGGACAGGGTCGGAATATGGCTACACCTTC. It yields the protein CASSLGGTGSEYGYTF.

The chain combines TRBV7-9 with TRBJ1-1; no firm D call. Germline-derived CDR1 and CDR2 are SEHNR and FQNEAQ (reference sequence). The CDR3 consists of 12 residues. CDR3 sequence reads: CAKAGRNTEAFF. In DNA form, the CDR3 reads TGTGCTAAAGCAGGCCGGAACACTGAAGCTTTCTTT.

V and J are TRBV10-3 and TRBJ1-6, with a weak D call TRBD1 (5 bases). V lost 9 bases and J lost 5, with 14 bases in between. The germline V gene encodes CDR1 ENHRY and CDR2 SYGVKD. The CDR3 totals 14 residues. CDR3 sequence reads: CAIGRRGDNSPLHF. DNA of the CDR3: TGTGCCATAGGCCGACGGGGGGATAATTCACCCCTCCACTTT.

V is TRBV10-3 and J is TRBJ1-5; TRBD1 is a possible D gene (5 bases). This CDR3 comprises 14 residues. Germline values: CDR1 ENHRY, CDR2 SYGVKD. The V end lost 3 bases, the J end lost 6 bases, and 12 bases lay between the germline ends. The CDR3: CAISDSGFGQPQHF. DNA for the CDR3: TGTGCCATCAGTGACTCAGGGTTTGGTCAGCCCCAGCATTTT.

This clonotype was detected ten times or more. V and J are TRBV29-1 and TRBJ1-4, with 10 bases aligning to TRBD1. CDR1 and CDR2 (germline): SQVTM, ANQGSEA. V gave up 4 bases and J gave up 7 bases; unmatched junction bases: 12. This CDR3 spans 16 amino acids. CDR3 loop: CSVAGQGRPRAEKLFF. The CDR3 DNA follows: TGCAGCGTTGCGGGACAGGGGAGGCCGAGGGCTGAAAAACTGTTTTTT.

Here the CDR3 DNA reads TGTGCCAGCAGCTTTCATCTTGGGACAGTAAACACTGAAGCTTTCTTT. This translates into CASSFHLGTVNTEAFF. The V call is TRBV7-9, the J call TRBJ1-1, with 7 bases that match TRBD1. Per germline, CDR1 SEHNR and CDR2 FQNEAQ (reference sequence). Losses at the gene ends were 3 bases for V and 2 bases for J; bases not matched to a gene: 9. The CDR3 runs to 16 residues.

This chain links TRBV2 with TRBJ1-2; D is ambiguous. V shed 4 bases and J shed 2 bases, with 14 bases lying between them. Germline V gives CDR1 SNHLY, CDR2 FYNNEI. This CDR3 contains 15 residues. For the CDR3, the DNA is TGTGCCAGCAGTGCTAGAGACCCGGGGAACTATGGCTACACCTTC. Amino acids: CASSARDPGNYGYTF. The full variable domain, completed using reference TRBV2 and TRBJ1-2, is EPEVTQTPSHQVTQMGQEVILRCVPISNHLYFYWYRQILGQKVEFLVSFYNNEISEKSEIFDDQFSVERPDGSNFTLKIRSTKLEDSAMYFCASSARDPGNYGYTFGSGTRLTVV.

A few counts support this clonotype. The rearrangement joins TRBV7-2 to TRBJ1-4; 10 nucleotides align to TRBD1. CDR3 length: 15 amino acids. Trimming at V came to 5 bases and at J to 6 bases, leaving 6 bases not matched to a gene. Germline CDR1 SGHTA, CDR2 FQGNSA. CDR3 loop: CASSPAGTGDEKLFF. CDR3 nucleotide sequence: TGTGCCAGCAGCCCCGCCGGGACAGGGGATGAAAAACTGTTTTTT.

The rearrangement links TRBV6-5 to TRBJ2-7, with 7 bases that match TRBD2. Germline CDR1 is MNHEY and CDR2 is SVGAGI. J lost 3 bases, V lost 2 bases, and 4 bases had no gene match. CDR3 length: 14 residues. In DNA, the CDR3 is TGTGCCAGCAGTTACCTGACTAGCTACTACGAGCAGTACTTC. Residues: CASSYLTSYYEQYF.

Concerning this clonotype: Compared with germline, one end of the junction differs, possibly owing to a read error. This chain uses TRBV4-1 with TRBJ2-7, with D possibly being TRBD1 (6 bases). CDR3 size: 15 residues. The V gene's germline CDR1 is MGHRA and CDR2 YSYEKL. CDR3 loop: CASSDSRDTSYEQYF. Written as DNA, the CDR3 is TGTGCCAGCAGCGATTCCCGGGACACGTCCTACGAGCAGTACTTC.